These 22 T cell receptor beta chains were sequenced from one sample in a study of OX40 agonist ivuxolimab in advanced cancers. TCRdb's copy holds only in-frame clones and misses some; the assay was immunoSEQ multiplex PCR. The table has some 78,000 clones, approximately 90% seen once; the top ten hold over 0.75%. The sequencing here drew on CD4+ or CD8+ T cells sorted from blood, taken in a trial of the OX40 agonist ivuxolimab. These receptors came from an adult with an advanced solid tumor such as melanoma, head and neck, liver or kidney cancer.

This clone was observed a handful of times. This chain joins TRBV18 and TRBJ2-7, with a possible D match to TRBD1 (5 bases). Germline loops: CDR1 KGHSH, CDR2 LQKENI. Trimming removed 3 bases at V and 0 bases at J, with 9 bases between. The CDR3 covers 14 residues. This chain's CDR3 is CASSPAGISYEQYF. The CDR3 nucleotides are TGTGCCAGCTCACCCGCAGGGATCTCCTACGAGCAGTACTTC.

The V call is TRBV6-5, the J call TRBJ1-6; D is ambiguous. Trimming left V 6 bases short and J 6 bases short, with 6 bases between. This CDR3 has 12 amino acids. Germline V gene data show CDR1 as MNHEY and CDR2 as SVGAGI. CDR3 bases: TGTGCCAGCAGGCCTCTTAATTCACCCCTCCACTTT. Encoded protein: CASRPLNSPLHF.

This clone was seen a handful of times. The V and J genes are TRBV30 and TRBJ1-1; 8 bases line up with TRBD1. CDR1 GTSNPN and CDR2 SVGIG come from the germline V gene (reference sequence). This CDR3 is 13 amino acids long. V trimming: 6 bases; J trimming: 3 bases; junction bases outside the gene matches: 6. CDR3 sequence: CACSGGDDTEAFF. The CDR3 region has the DNA TGTGCCTGTTCAGGGGGCGATGACACTGAAGCTTTCTTT.

The chain employs TRBV27 and TRBJ2-6; D ambiguous. CDR3 size: 14 residues. Germline lookup yields CDR1 MNHEY and CDR2 SMNVEV (reference sequence). The V end was cut by 7 bases, the J end by 2 bases, with 9 bases between. The CDR3 sequence is CASTLTPGANVLTF. As DNA, the CDR3 is TGTGCCAGCACCCTGACACCTGGGGCCAACGTCCTGACTTTC.

The chain employs TRBV28 and TRBJ2-7; 7 bases match TRBD1. The germline V gene has CDR1 MDHEN and CDR2 SYDVKM. The V and J ends lost 5 bases and 1 base, in that order; junction bases with no gene match: 14. This CDR3 comprises 17 residues. The CDR3 loop reads CASSPRQGQRRSYEQYF. The DNA of the CDR3 is TGTGCCAGCAGTCCAAGGCAGGGACAGAGAAGATCCTACGAGCAGTACTTC.

V gene TRBV6-5 combines with J gene TRBJ2-1; TRBD1 agrees at 8 bases. The germline V gene has CDR1 MNHEY and CDR2 SVGAGI. The length of the CDR3 is 15 residues. Losses at the gene ends were 4 bases for V and 7 bases for J; bases not matched to a gene: 9. The CDR3 DNA sequence: TGTGCCAGCAGTTCTCCCGGGACAGGTACTAATGAGCAGTTCTTC. Translation: CASSSPGTGTNEQFF.

The chain couples TRBV11-2 to TRBJ2-1; 10 nucleotides match TRBD1. V trimming: 5 bases; J trimming: 4 bases; junction bases outside the gene matches: 5. Germline V lookup: CDR1 SGHAT, CDR2 FQNNGV. The CDR3 loop spans 15 amino acids. The chain's CDR3 is CASSRDRGSYNEQFF. The CDR3, as DNA: TGTGCCAGCAGCCGGGACAGGGGCTCTTACAATGAGCAGTTCTTC.

The CDR3 sequence: CASRGRASETQYF. CDR3 sequence (DNA): TGCGCCAGCAGGGGGAGGGCCAGCGAGACCCAGTACTTC. The V gene is TRBV10-2, the J gene TRBJ2-5; 7 nucleotides line up with TRBD2. Germline V gives CDR1 WSHSY, CDR2 SAAADI. J gave up 5 bases and V 6 bases, and 6 bases lay outside the gene matches. The CDR3 runs 13 residues.

The chain combines TRBV10-2 with TRBJ1-1; unclear D gene. Germline values: CDR1 WSHSY, CDR2 SAAADI. CDR3 length: 16 amino acids. Trimming removed 7 bases from V and 0 bases from J, with 18 bases in between. CDR3 in amino acids: CASIPEATQLNTEAFF. CDR3 in DNA: TGCGCCAGCATTCCCGAGGCAACGCAGTTGAACACTGAAGCTTTCTTT.

The V call is TRBV11-2, the J call TRBJ2-7; D possibly matches TRBD1 or TRBD2 (5 bases each). Germline CDR1 is SGHAT and CDR2 is FQNNGV. With 1 base removed from V and 5 bases from J, the gap between germline ends came to 15 bases. This CDR3 has 15 amino acids. Here the CDR3 reads CASSLVLGTRDEQYF. DNA for the CDR3: TGTGCCAGCAGCTTAGTGTTAGGGACGAGGGACGAGCAGTACTTC.

The chain recombines TRBV5-1 with TRBJ2-1; TRBD2 aligns across 10 bases. J gave up 3 bases and V 4 bases, and 10 bases lay outside the gene matches. CDR1 SGHRS and CDR2 YFSETQ come from the germline V gene. The CDR3 spans 17 residues. In nucleotides, the CDR3 is TGCGCCAGCAGCCTGGTAGCGGGAGGTCGTTTCTACAATGAGCAGTTCTTC. It is translated as CASSLVAGGRFYNEQFF.

This clone has just a few counts. V gene TRBV7-9 combines with J gene TRBJ2-1; possibly TRBD1 for D (6 bases). CDR1 and CDR2 (germline): SEHNR, FQNEAQ (reference sequence). Between the trimmed V and J ends, which lost 5 bases and 4 bases, there was a span of 15 bases. CDR3 length equals 15 residues. CDR3: CASSVTGYPYNEQFF. As DNA, the CDR3 is TGTGCCAGCAGCGTAACAGGGTACCCATACAATGAGCAGTTCTTC.

This chain links TRBV19 with TRBJ1-6; D remains ambiguous. Germline V CDR1 and CDR2: LNHDA, SQIVND (reference sequence). CDR3 length: 14 amino acids. V lost 6 bases to trimming and J lost 7 bases, with 13 bases between them. CDR3 sequence (DNA): TGTGCCAGTAGAGAGGGCACGAGCAATTCACCCCTCCACTTT. It codes for CASREGTSNSPLHF.

The rearrangement joins TRBV19 to TRBJ1-2; D is perhaps TRBD1 (6 bases). V was pared by 4 bases and J by 2 bases, with 11 bases between. Per the germline V gene, CDR1 is LNHDA and CDR2 is SQIVND (reference sequence). The CDR3 covers 14 residues. In DNA form, the CDR3 reads TGTGCCAGTAGTAACAGGGAGAGGAACTATGGCTACACCTTC. This encodes CASSNRERNYGYTF.

The chain is built from TRBV4-2 and TRBJ2-7; D uncertain. The CDR3 runs to 15 residues. Deletions cut 0 bases from V and 6 bases from J, with 15 bases between. Germline-derived CDR1 and CDR2 are LGHNA and YNFKEQ. As DNA, the CDR3 is TGTGCCAGCAGCCAAGAAAAAGGGTTTTGGGGCGAGCAGTACTTC. Amino acid sequence: CASSQEKGFWGEQYF.

This sequence joins TRBV14 and TRBJ1-2, with 9 nucleotides matching TRBD1. V lost 4 bases to trimming and J lost 4 bases; unmatched junction nucleotides: 1. Germline loops: CDR1 SGHDN, CDR2 FVKESK. CDR3 length: 13 amino acids. CDR3 amino acids: CASSPDRGYGYTF. CDR3 DNA sequence: TGTGCCAGCAGCCCGGACAGGGGCTATGGCTACACCTTC.

The chain recombines TRBV6-5 with TRBJ1-3; D call uncertain. The CDR3 covers 14 residues. The germline CDR1 and CDR2 sequences are MNHEY and SVGAGI. The V end lost 6 bases, the J end lost 1 base, and 10 bases lay between the germline ends. The CDR3 sequence: CASRESGSGNTIYF. CDR3 sequence (DNA): TGTGCCAGCAGGGAGAGCGGTTCTGGAAACACCATATATTTT.

This sequence joins TRBV5-6 and TRBJ2-6; tentatively, D is TRBD1 (6 bases). The CDR3 totals 16 residues. Germline V gene lookup returns CDR1 SGHDT and CDR2 YYEEEE. Between the trimmed V and J ends, which lost 3 bases and 2 bases, there was a span of 12 bases. CDR3 DNA: TGTGCCAGCAGCTGGTCCCCAGGGGCTGGGGCCAACGTCCTGACTTTC. Translation: CASSWSPGAGANVLTF.

The rearrangement links TRBV7-9 to TRBJ1-3; D is undetermined. The CDR3 has 13 residues. The V end was cut by 8 bases, the J end by 4 bases, with 12 bases between. Germline CDR1 SEHNR, CDR2 FQNEAQ (reference sequence). CDR3 coding DNA: TGTGCCAGCGGGTTGGAAGTCGGAAACACCATATATTTT. Translated, it gives CASGLEVGNTIYF.

The V and J genes are TRBV11-2 and TRBJ2-7, with a weak D call TRBD1 (8 bases). The germline V gene has CDR1 SGHAT and CDR2 FQNNGV. There are 16 residues in the CDR3. Trimming stripped 2 bases from V and 7 bases from J, with 21 bases between. The CDR3 sequence is CASSLWRGTGPGEQYF. The CDR3 DNA follows: TGTGCCAGCAGCTTATGGCGGGGGACAGGACCGGGAGAGCAGTACTTC.

This sequence joins TRBV18 and TRBJ1-1, with D unresolved. This CDR3 region has 16 residues. The V gene's germline CDR1 is KGHSH and CDR2 LQKENI. V was shortened by 3 bases and J by 0 bases, with 14 bases between the two germline ends. CDR3 sequence reads: CASSPYGVVMNTEAFF. CDR3 in DNA: TGTGCCAGCTCACCGTACGGGGTGGTAATGAACACTGAAGCTTTCTTT.

This clone came up a few times. This rearrangement joins TRBV4-2 to TRBJ1-5; D not certain. The germline V gene has CDR1 LGHNA and CDR2 YNFKEQ. This CDR3 is 14 amino acids long. V lost 9 bases to trimming and J lost 3 bases, with 15 bases between them. The CDR3 spells CARPRTLANQPQHF. The CDR3 bases are TGTGCCAGGCCCAGGACGCTCGCCAATCAGCCCCAGCATTTT.